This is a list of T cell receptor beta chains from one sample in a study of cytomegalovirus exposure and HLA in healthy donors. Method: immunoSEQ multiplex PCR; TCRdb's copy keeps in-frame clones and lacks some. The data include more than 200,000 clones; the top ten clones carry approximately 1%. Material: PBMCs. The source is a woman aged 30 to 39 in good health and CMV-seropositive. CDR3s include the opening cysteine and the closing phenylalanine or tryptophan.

cdr3_aa: CASGSGGDSYNEQFF
j_call: TRBJ2-1
v_call: TRBV12-5

cdr3_aa: CASSFTGAGELFF
j_call: TRBJ2-2
v_call: TRBV27

cdr3_aa: CASSVTAYEQYF
j_call: TRBJ2-7
v_call: TRBV7-9

cdr3_aa: CASSPLLAGGTDTQYF
j_call: TRBJ2-3
v_call: TRBV4-1

cdr3_aa: CASNLEGLSYEQYF
j_call: TRBJ2-7
v_call: TRBV28

cdr3_aa: CASSETENYGYTF
j_call: TRBJ1-2
v_call: TRBV25-1

cdr3_aa: CSVEAGSTEAFF
j_call: TRBJ1-1
v_call: TRBV29-1

cdr3_aa: CASSVGPGGTDTQYF
j_call: TRBJ2-3
v_call: TRBV18

cdr3_aa: CAIREDRFSTDTQYF
j_call: TRBJ2-3
v_call: TRBV10-3

cdr3_aa: CASSQFEQTEAFF
j_call: TRBJ1-1
v_call: TRBV16

cdr3_aa: CASSQPSSQGQGNQPQHF
j_call: TRBJ1-5
v_call: TRBV19

cdr3_aa: CASSVGQTYEQYF
j_call: TRBJ2-7
v_call: TRBV18

cdr3_aa: CASSLVGWRDGYTF
j_call: TRBJ1-2
v_call: TRBV7-8

cdr3_aa: CASQGTGGYEQYF
j_call: -
v_call: TRBV28

cdr3_aa: CASGLGTSGTSTGELFF
j_call: TRBJ2-2
v_call: TRBV12-5

cdr3_aa: CASSSTGVGANVLTF
j_call: TRBJ2-6
v_call: TRBV2

cdr3_aa: CATSSGSGRGYNEQFF
j_call: TRBJ2-1
v_call: TRBV15

cdr3_aa: CAWSGLASNTQYF
j_call: TRBJ2-3
v_call: TRBV30

cdr3_aa: CASSQEPGGGSYNEQFF
j_call: TRBJ2-1
v_call: TRBV4-2

cdr3_aa: CASRDGGEKLFF
j_call: TRBJ1-4
v_call: TRBV2

cdr3_aa: CAWRVGSSDTIYF
j_call: TRBJ1-3
v_call: TRBV30

cdr3_aa: CASSLLGGIQETQYF
j_call: TRBJ2-5
v_call: TRBV7-9

cdr3_aa: CASSPTGVESNQPQHF
j_call: TRBJ1-5
v_call: TRBV27

cdr3_aa: CASSIWDSTNEKLFF
j_call: TRBJ1-4
v_call: TRBV19

cdr3_aa: CAWRPTGGSGYTF
j_call: TRBJ1-2
v_call: TRBV30

cdr3_aa: CASSLWTGSNEKLFF
j_call: TRBJ1-4
v_call: TRBV28

cdr3_aa: CASSRRSADITLHF
j_call: TRBJ1-6
v_call: TRBV13

cdr3_aa: CASSYSQQGRNEQFF
j_call: TRBJ2-1
v_call: TRBV6-6

cdr3_aa: CASSQVSGESNQPQHF
j_call: TRBJ1-5
v_call: TRBV4-1

cdr3_aa: CASRGPDQPQHF
j_call: TRBJ1-5
v_call: TRBV19

cdr3_aa: CAISELGAYASGANVLTF
j_call: TRBJ2-6
v_call: TRBV10-3

cdr3_aa: CASRSTGGSTEAFF
j_call: TRBJ1-1
v_call: TRBV2

cdr3_aa: CASGLDRGTDTQYF
j_call: TRBJ2-3
v_call: TRBV12-5

cdr3_aa: CASRASGGPTQYF
j_call: TRBJ2-5
v_call: TRBV19

cdr3_aa: CASSVATGGSYGYTF
j_call: TRBJ1-2
v_call: TRBV9

cdr3_aa: CASSERGPFGYTF
j_call: TRBJ1-2
v_call: TRBV2

cdr3_aa: CASSIRGNNQPQHF
j_call: TRBJ1-5
v_call: TRBV5-5

cdr3_aa: CASRDTGGAYEQYF
j_call: -
v_call: TRBV5-1

cdr3_aa: CASRWTGKSTEAFF
j_call: TRBJ1-1
v_call: TRBV6-5

cdr3_aa: CASSRDSNYGYTF
j_call: TRBJ1-2
v_call: TRBV6-5

cdr3_aa: CASSWYGQGIGNTIYF
j_call: TRBJ1-3
v_call: TRBV5-4

cdr3_aa: CASSDMRGARAFF
j_call: TRBJ1-1
v_call: TRBV6-4

cdr3_aa: CATSRDYSGGQETQYF
j_call: TRBJ2-5
v_call: TRBV15

cdr3_aa: CASSYSVGLGVTEAFF
j_call: TRBJ1-1
v_call: TRBV6-5

cdr3_aa: CSALADTQYF
j_call: TRBJ2-3
v_call: TRBV20-1

cdr3_aa: CASSSQGGYNEQFF
j_call: TRBJ2-1
v_call: TRBV10-2

cdr3_aa: CASSQDTYSNQPQHF
j_call: TRBJ1-5
v_call: TRBV28

cdr3_aa: CASSQRQGAETQYF
j_call: TRBJ2-5
v_call: TRBV14

cdr3_aa: CATSSRGDYGYTF
j_call: TRBJ1-2
v_call: TRBV15

cdr3_aa: CATLADLNNEQFF
j_call: TRBJ2-1
v_call: TRBV2

cdr3_aa: CASSQGLWSSYEQYF
j_call: TRBJ2-7
v_call: TRBV4-1

cdr3_aa: CASSYSMGGHGTEAFF
j_call: TRBJ1-1
v_call: TRBV6-5

cdr3_aa: CASSLLSGANVLTF
j_call: TRBJ2-6
v_call: TRBV27

cdr3_aa: CASSRDRNTEAFF
j_call: TRBJ1-1
v_call: TRBV2

cdr3_aa: CASSPGQGLYEQYF
j_call: TRBJ2-7
v_call: TRBV7-2

cdr3_aa: CASSLEGTGSLDTEAFF
j_call: TRBJ1-1
v_call: TRBV5-4